Below are 8 T cell receptor beta chains sequenced from a single sample in a study of T cell responses to AZD1222 COVID-19 vaccine. The repertoire was sequenced with immunoSEQ multiplex PCR; TCRdb's copy has only in-frame clones and lacks some. This sample has roughly 150,000 clones; roughly 90% occur once, and the top ten carry 1.5% to 2%. Sequenced here: peripheral blood, sampled on day 0 of AZD1222 vaccination. The receptors come from an adult in good health.

This chain uses TRBV12-3 or TRBV12-4 with TRBJ1-5, with D possibly being TRBD1 (5 bases). V lost 1 base and J lost 7, with 8 bases in between. The length of the CDR3 is 13 residues. This CDR3 reads CASSLGGWQPQHF. In nucleotides, the CDR3 is TGTGCCAGCAGTTTAGGGGGCTGGCAGCCCCAGCATTTT.

J is TRBJ2-1 and V is TRBV3-1 (or the pseudogene TRBV3-2); TRBD1 matches at 9 bases. Germline V gene data show CDR1 as LGHDT and CDR2 as YNNKEL (reference sequence). The CDR3 is made up of 14 amino acids. The V gene end was trimmed by 4 bases and the J gene end by 8 bases; junction bases not matched to a gene: 6. The CDR3 DNA is TGTGCCAGCAGCCCCCGGGACAGGGAAGATGAGCAGTTCTTC. Its translation is CASSPRDREDEQFF.

The gene calls are TRBV5-5 and TRBJ2-3, with TRBD2 identical over 13 bases. The CDR3 covers 19 residues. V lost 6 bases, J lost 4 bases, and 17 bases stayed unmatched. CDR1 and CDR2 (germline): SGHKS, YYEKEE (reference sequence). As DNA, the CDR3 is TGTGCCAGCAACCCGACTAGCGGGGGGCCCAATGTGTACCCAGATACGCAGTATTTT. Protein: CASNPTSGGPNVYPDTQYF.

This clone occurred once. The chain is built from TRBV5-1 and TRBJ1-2; D is ambiguous. The CDR3 extends over 14 amino acids. Germline loops: CDR1 SGHRS, CDR2 YFSETQ. Trimming pared 0 bases from V and 2 bases from J, leaving 8 bases between. DNA for the CDR3: TGCGCCAGCAGCTTGGCCCCATACAACTATGGCTACACCTTC. It codes for CASSLAPYNYGYTF.

The chain is built from TRBV3-1 (or the pseudogene TRBV3-2) and TRBJ2-1, with 7 nucleotides matching TRBD2. CDR3 length: 16 amino acids. J was trimmed by 2 bases and V by 1 base; bases with no gene match: 5. Germline assignment: CDR1 LGHDT and CDR2 YNNKEL (reference sequence). The CDR3 DNA is TGTGCCAGCAGCCAAGTCGGGAGGAGCCCCTACAATGAGCAGTTCTTC. It is translated as CASSQVGRSPYNEQFF.

The chain employs TRBV28 and TRBJ1-1; no definite D call. V dropped 1 base and J dropped 5 bases, with 14 bases sitting between them. Germline loops: CDR1 MDHEN, CDR2 SYDVKM. The CDR3 totals 15 residues. The CDR3 DNA sequence: TGTGCCAGCAGTTTATCAACGCCCATAGGAACTGAAGCTTTCTTT. This sequence encodes CASSLSTPIGTEAFF. Using reference TRBV28 and TRBJ1-1 for the parts outside the CDR3, the full variable domain is DVKVTQSSRYLVKRTGEKVFLECVQDMDHENMFWYRQDPGLGLRLIYFSYDVKMKEKGDIPEGYSVSREKKERFSLILESASTNQTSMYLCASSLSTPIGTEAFFGQGTRLTVV.

This clone has just a few counts. The CDR3, as DNA: TGTGCCAGCAGCTTGCCACAGGGCAAGAACGAGCAGTACTTC. Translating gives CASSLPQGKNEQYF. This sequence joins TRBV7-9 and TRBJ2-7; TRBD1 might be the D (6 bases). V was shortened by 3 bases and J by 5 bases, with 14 bases between the two germline ends. The CDR3 is 14 residues long. Germline lookup yields CDR1 SEHNR and CDR2 FQNEAQ (reference sequence).

This clone has a single count. The chain couples TRBV5-1 to TRBJ1-2, with D possibly TRBD1 on 5 matching bases. The length of the CDR3 is 15 residues. The germline gives CDR1 SGHRS, CDR2 YFSETQ. V was shortened by 2 bases and J by 8 bases, with 19 bases between the two germline ends. DNA for the CDR3: TGCGCCAGCAGCTTAGAGACAGCTCCATCGGGGGGCTACACCTTC. Encoded protein: CASSLETAPSGGYTF.